This T cell receptor beta chain appears in the sequencing data of a study of T cells in Graves' hyperthyroidism and ophthalmopathy. Study outcomes and limitations: In the analysis, a 13 V-J model separated ophthalmopathy from stable hyperthyroidism.

Germline CDR1 MNHNS, CDR2 SASEGT. The CDR3 covers 16 residues. V shed 5 bases and J shed 7 bases, with 18 bases lying between them. Template material for amplifying TCR beta CDR3 regions consisted of RNA transcripts. When the TCR CDR3 underwent first-round RT-PCR, the HTBI primer set was used. TCRdb reprocessed the multiplex PCR reads with MiXCR, giving one entry per CDR3 protein. Among 500,000 to 550,000 distinct CDR3 sequences listed, 20% were seen once. This clonotype appeared a few times. Its target is not known. Clinical Activity Scores of at least 3, NOSPECS grades of at least 4 and durations under 3 months characterized ophthalmopathy patients.

The sample taken for sequencing was blood. The rearrangement links TRBV6-1 to TRBJ1-6, with D possibly being TRBD1 (6 bases). The receptor was derived from a man between 35 and 55 years old with Graves' ophthalmopathy. CDR3 DNA: TGTGCCAGCAGTATAACCTTGACAGGATTCAATTCACCCCTCCACTTT. It is translated as CASSITLTGFNSPLHF.